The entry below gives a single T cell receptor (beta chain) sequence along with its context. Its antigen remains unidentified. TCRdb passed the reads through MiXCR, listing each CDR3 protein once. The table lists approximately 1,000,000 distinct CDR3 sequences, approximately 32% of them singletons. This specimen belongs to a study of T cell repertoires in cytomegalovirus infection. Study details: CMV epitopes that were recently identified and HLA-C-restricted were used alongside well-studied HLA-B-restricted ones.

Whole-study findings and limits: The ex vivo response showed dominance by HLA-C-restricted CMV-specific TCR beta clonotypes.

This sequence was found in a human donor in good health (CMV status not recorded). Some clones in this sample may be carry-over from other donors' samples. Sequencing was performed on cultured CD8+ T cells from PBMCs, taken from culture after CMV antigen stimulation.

The CDR3 DNA follows: TGTGCCAGCAGTCTGGGGATGACAGCAAGCACAGATACGCAGTATTTT. Translated: CASSLGMTASTDTQYF. The chain links TRBV6-6 to TRBJ2-3; D is possibly TRBD1 (5 bases). Germline loops: CDR1 MNHNY, CDR2 SVGAGI (reference sequence). Trimming pared 5 bases from V and 0 bases from J, leaving 15 bases between. The CDR3 loop spans 16 amino acids.